This T cell receptor beta chain was recorded in a study of T cell repertoires in cytomegalovirus infection. Study as a whole: The authors relied on CMV epitopes, both recently identified HLA-C-restricted and well-studied HLA-B-restricted. Whole-study results and caveats: Cumulated frequencies of public TCR beta families served to identify carriers of CMV plus the relevant HLA.

This clonotype showed up just a few times. Its target is not known. One end of the junction fails to match germline, which may point to a read error. Germline values: CDR1 SGHVS, CDR2 FNYEAQ. CDR3 length: 18 residues. TCRdb re-called the reads through MiXCR, storing one row per CDR3 protein. The sample carries approximately 110,000 distinct CDR3 sequences, 35% to 50% recorded once. Sequenced material: CD8+ T cells from cultured PBMCs, taken from culture after CMV antigen stimulation. The chain couples TRBV7-6 to TRBJ2-7; 7 nucleotides align to TRBD1. The TCR originated in a human donor in good health (CMV status not recorded). Some clones in this sample may be carry-over from other donors' samples. The CDR3 loop reads CASRLAPGQDSSSYEQYF. The CDR3 DNA follows: TGTGCCAGCAGGTTAGCCCCCGGACAGGATTCGAGCTCCTACGAGCAGTACTTC. The full variable domain, with the rest looked up from reference TRBV7-6 and TRBJ2-7, is GAGVSQSPRYKVTKRGQDVALRCDPISGHVSLYWYRQALGQGPEFLTYFNYEAQQDKSGLPNDRFSAERPEGSISTLTIQRTEQRDSAMYRCASRLAPGQDSSSYEQYFGPGTRLTVT.